The entry that follows covers one TCR beta chain sequence. What it binds is not known. These data are taken from a study of cytomegalovirus exposure and HLA in healthy donors. Study details: It was reported in a later analysis that the 120 or so validation repertoires used the same platform as the roughly 700 first-cohort repertoires. Study findings and constraints: Subsequent analysis found a tendency for first-cohort TCR clusters to co-occur within the 110 or so validation repertoires. About 180 TCR beta chains were listed as cytomegalovirus-associated. The classifier reportedly diagnosed cytomegalovirus status with high specificity and sensitivity.

The CDR3 extends over 14 amino acids. J lost 6 bases, V lost 8 bases, and 5 bases had no gene match. In germline, CDR1 is SNHLY, CDR2 FYNNEI. Assay used: immunoSEQ multiplex PCR; TCRdb lists only in-frame clones, some missing. The sample consists of a few hundred thousand clones, 86% of them appearing once. The sequencing sample was made of PBMCs. The chain combines TRBV2 with TRBJ2-2; TRBD1 matches at 11 bases. This TCR came from a young woman in good health and CMV-seronegative. The CDR3 sequence is CASRKDRGPGELFF. Here the CDR3 DNA reads TGTGCCAGCCGAAAGGACAGGGGGCCCGGGGAGCTGTTTTTT.